Below, 17 T cell receptor beta chains from the same sample are listed, as sequenced in a study of T cells in Graves' hyperthyroidism and ophthalmopathy. Template material for amplifying TCR beta CDR3 regions consisted of RNA transcripts. HTBI primers were the set used in a first-round RT-PCR of the TCR CDR3. MiXCR, run by TCRdb on the multiplex PCR reads, gives a single entry per CDR3 protein. This repertoire shows roughly 500,000 distinct CDR3 sequences, 40% to 55% found once; its top ten account for about 45%. Sequences were obtained from peripheral blood or thyroid tissue (not recorded which). The receptors here all came from an adult woman with Graves' disease, either hyperthyroidism or ophthalmopathy (not recorded which).

For this clonotype: This likely comes from a read error, as the CDR3 has no conserved phenylalanine or tryptophan at its end. The V and J genes are TRBV12-3 or TRBV12-4 and TRBJ1-2; D is unresolved. Trimming took 7 bases from V and 2 from J, leaving 17 bases between them. The CDR3 contains 15 residues. The CDR3 DNA reads as TGTGCCAGCAAGAGCCGGGTTTCAGCAAACTATGGCTACACCTCC. It translates to CASKSRVSANYGYTS.

In its sample, this clonotype was seen a few times. V usage is TRBV2 and J usage is TRBJ2-7; TRBD2 agrees at 7 bases. Germline loops: CDR1 SNHLY, CDR2 FYNNEI. Trimming at V came to 7 bases and at J to 3 bases, leaving 3 bases not matched to a gene. This CDR3 is 12 amino acids long. The CDR3: CASIRDYYEQYF. CDR3 DNA sequence: TGTGCCAGCATCCGGGACTACTACGAGCAGTACTTC.

Ten or more counts support this clonotype. The J gene is TRBJ2-5, the V gene TRBV20-1; D is unresolved. CDR1 and CDR2 from the germline V gene are DFQATT and SNEGSKA (reference sequence). The CDR3 spans 9 residues. Trimming cost V 6 bases and J 10 bases, with 9 bases left between them. CDR3 coding DNA: TGCAGTGCGACGAAGGGCCAGTACTTC. It specifies CSATKGQYF.

The rearrangement uses TRBV9 and TRBJ1-1, with 10 bases matching TRBD1. The CDR3 has 19 amino acids. Germline trimming cut 3 bases from V and 6 bases from J; bases unmatched to any gene: 20. Looked up from germline, CDR1 is SGDLS and CDR2 is YYNGEE. CDR3 loop: CASSATTGGTGVGIAEAFF. CDR3 coding DNA: TGTGCCAGCAGCGCCACAACGGGCGGGACAGGGGTTGGGATCGCTGAAGCTTTCTTT.

On this clonotype: At one boundary the junction diverges from the germline segment, which might be a read error. The J gene is TRBJ2-5, the V gene TRBV19, with D possibly being TRBD2 (6 bases). In germline, CDR1 is LNHDA, CDR2 SQIVND (reference sequence). This CDR3 spans 13 amino acids. The CDR3 DNA reads as TGCGCCAGTCGTCTAGCGACGGGGGAGACCCAGTACTTC. This translates into CASRLATGETQYF. The full variable domain, its missing parts supplied by reference TRBV19 and TRBJ2-5, is DGGITQSPKYLFRKEGQNVTLSCEQNLNHDAMYWYRQDPGQGLRLIYYSQIVNDFQKGDIAEGYSVSREKKESFPLTVTSAQKNPTAFYLCASRLATGETQYFGPGTRLLVL.

Only a few counts were recorded for this clonotype. The chain has TRBV2 and TRBJ1-1; TRBD1 is a possible D gene (5 bases). The CDR3 is 13 amino acids. Trimming took 8 bases from V and 2 from J, leaving 12 bases between them. Germline assignment: CDR1 SNHLY and CDR2 FYNNEI. The DNA of the CDR3 is TGTGCCAGCCTGGGACTCGTAAACACTGAAGCTTTCTTT. Translated, it gives CASLGLVNTEAFF.

This clonotype was counted a single time. The chain carries TRBV15 and TRBJ2-2, with 8 bases matching TRBD2. The CDR3 covers 16 residues. V was pared by 3 bases and J by 3 bases, with 6 bases of the junction left unmatched. Looked up from germline, CDR1 is LNHNV and CDR2 is YYDKDF (reference sequence). The CDR3 nucleotides read TGTGCCACCAGCAGTTTGGCTAGCGGGCACACCGGGGAGCTGTTTTTT. This gives the protein CATSSLASGHTGELFF.

This clonotype was picked up a small number of times. The CDR3 coding sequence is TGTGCCAGCAGACCCGGGACAACTAACTATGGCTACACCTTC. Protein sequence: CASRPGTTNYGYTF. The rearrangement uses TRBV2 and TRBJ1-2; tentative D call: TRBD1 (6 bases). Germline V gene lookup returns CDR1 SNHLY and CDR2 FYNNEI. V dropped 6 bases and J dropped 0 bases, with 11 bases sitting between them. This CDR3 has 14 residues.

A word on this clonotype: One junction end does not reproduce the germline sequence, and a read error may be involved. The chain links TRBV20-1 to TRBJ2-3; D is undetermined. The CDR3 has 14 residues. Per the germline V gene, CDR1 is DFQATT and CDR2 is SNEGSKA (reference sequence). CDR3 loop: CSVRPGSSTDTQYF. The CDR3, as DNA: TGCAGTGTTAGACCTGGATCTAGCACAGATACGCAGTATTTT.

This clonotype was recorded many times. The rearrangement joins TRBV20-1 to TRBJ1-2; TRBD1 is a possible D gene (6 bases). The CDR3 contains 13 residues. CDR1 and CDR2 (germline): DFQATT, SNEGSKA (reference sequence). V was shortened by 4 bases and J by 6 bases, with 15 bases between the two germline ends. CDR3 sequence: CSAIQGAQHGYTF. In DNA, the CDR3 is TGCAGTGCTATACAGGGAGCCCAGCATGGCTACACCTTC.

This rearrangement joins TRBV10-3 to TRBJ1-5; D unresolved. Trimming pared 2 bases from V and 14 bases from J, leaving 13 bases between. Per germline, CDR1 ENHRY and CDR2 SYGVKD. This CDR3 comprises 12 residues. CDR3 sequence reads: CAISEAASNEHF. Here the CDR3 DNA reads TGTGCCATCAGTGAGGCGGCTAGCAACGAGCATTTT.

This chain joins TRBV30 and TRBJ1-5, with D perhaps TRBD1 (6 bases). From germline, CDR1 is GTSNPN and CDR2 SVGIG (reference sequence). This CDR3 is built from 13 residues. Trimming pared 5 bases from V and 6 bases from J, leaving 14 bases between. The DNA of the CDR3 is TGTGCCTGGGGTCGGACAGAGGGTCAGCCCCAGCATTTT. This translates into CAWGRTEGQPQHF.

The chain links TRBV7-9 to TRBJ1-1, with 7 nucleotides matching TRBD1. The CDR3 totals 17 residues. CDR1 is SEHNR and CDR2 is FQNEAQ in the germline V gene (reference sequence). V dropped 4 bases and J dropped 2; count of bases not matched to a gene: 13. CDR3 sequence: CASSSRQGQSGNTEAFF. As DNA, the CDR3 is TGTGCCAGCAGCTCCCGACAGGGACAGAGCGGAAACACTGAAGCTTTCTTT.

This chain joins TRBV2 and TRBJ2-5, with no clear D. Trimming removed 3 bases from V and 5 bases from J, with 10 bases in between. This CDR3 is 13 amino acids long. Germline V gene data show CDR1 as SNHLY and CDR2 as FYNNEI. In DNA form, the CDR3 reads TGTGCCAGCAGTGAGCATGTCGGGGAGACCCAGTACTTC. Amino acid sequence: CASSEHVGETQYF.

The V and J genes are TRBV29-1 and TRBJ2-7, with 12 positions matching TRBD1. The germline gives CDR1 SQVTM, CDR2 ANQGSEA. The CDR3 extends over 13 amino acids. J was trimmed by 5 bases and V by 6 bases; bases with no gene match: 5. The CDR3 reads CSVGGTGGHEQYF. The CDR3 DNA sequence: TGCAGCGTAGGAGGGACAGGGGGCCACGAGCAGTACTTC.

The V and J genes are TRBV19 and TRBJ2-5, with 8 bases aligning to TRBD1. The germline CDR1 and CDR2 sequences are LNHDA and SQIVND (reference sequence). This CDR3 has 16 amino acids. Trimming took 3 bases from V and 4 from J; bases not matched to a gene: 10. For the CDR3, the DNA is TGTGCCAGTAGTATTATGCACAGGGGGACGAGAGAGACCCAGTACTTC. Amino acid sequence: CASSIMHRGTRETQYF.

Of note for this clonotype: Germline and junction disagree at one end, which may indicate a read error. CDR3 in DNA: TGCGCCAGCAGCCATGGAGCGGGATTCAATCAGCCCCAGCATTTT. This encodes CASSHGAGFNQPQHF. The rearrangement uses TRBV7-3 and TRBJ1-5; D is unresolved. Per the germline V gene, CDR1 is SGHTA and CDR2 is FQGTGA. The CDR3 covers 15 residues.